This entry describes one T cell receptor beta chain. As yet, its antigen is unknown. One base away lies a much larger clone, so this may be a sequencing read error. Germline assignment: CDR1 SGHDT and CDR2 YYEEEE. There are 15 residues in the CDR3. Trimming cost V 3 bases and J 4 bases, with 16 bases left between them. Axillary draining lymph nodes of breast cancer patients supplied the node samples. TCRdb used MiXCR to reprocess the multiplex PCR reads, holding one entry per CDR3 protein. The table records approximately 130,000 distinct CDR3 sequences, over 20% of them present only once. The data stem from a study of breast tumors, draining lymph nodes, adjacent tissues. Notes on the study in general: Compared with basal-like, luminal-like tumors shared significantly more repertoire with nontumor tissue.

V is TRBV5-6 and J is TRBJ1-2, with D unclear. This receptor was taken from a female donor with breast cancer. Some clones in this sample may be carry-over from other donors' samples. Sequencing was done on a sample of axillary lymph node tissue. CDR3 residues: CASSSLGSGGYGYTF. CDR3 nucleotide sequence: TGTGCCAGCAGCTCGTTAGGCTCAGGCGGCTATGGCTACACCTTC.